This T cell receptor (beta chain) was identified during a study of patients and donors after allogeneic stem cell transplantation. Via MiXCR, TCRdb re-called the RT-PCR reads, giving one row per CDR3 protein. The sample lists 920,000 or so distinct CDR3 sequences, 18% seen once, with roughly 6.4% in the top ten. The V gene lost 2 bases and the J gene lost 7 bases, with 11 bases spanning the gap. In germline, CDR1 is ENHRY, CDR2 SYGVKD. The CDR3 is 13 amino acids. The chain employs TRBV10-3 and TRBJ1-2; a possible D gene is TRBD1 (5 bases). The sequence was obtained from a human donor who was either an allogeneic HSCT recipient or a stem cell or donor lymphocyte infusion donor (not recorded which). It is not recorded whose cells these are; they may come from a transplant donor. Sequencing was carried out using blood, either unsorted or a sorted T cell fraction (not recorded which). CDR3 nucleotides: TGTGCCATCAGTGAGATCAGGGATTCTGGCTACACCTTC. Translating it yields CAISEIRDSGYTF.